The clone carrying this TCR beta chain was seen a single time. The data belong to a study of sequential checkpoint blockade in melanoma. Indicated treatment: randomized to nivolumab then ipilimumab (arm A) or the reverse (arm B). No patient had prior DNA-damaging chemotherapy. From thawed PBMCs, live CD3+CD8+ cells negative for CD19 and CD56 were sorted. CDR3 length equals 13 residues. V dropped 3 bases and J dropped 4 bases, with 8 bases sitting between them. Germline V gives CDR1 SGDLS, CDR2 YYNGEE. Repertoires were generated with immunoSEQ multiplex PCR, while TCRdb's copy carries only in-frame clones and drops some. The sample holds about 40,000 clones, roughly 88% seen once.

The TCR sequence derives from a human donor with melanoma. The chain employs TRBV9 and TRBJ2-1, with D unresolved. The sequencing used CD8+ T cells sorted from blood (inferred from file names), collected from a patient given nivolumab and ipilimumab in sequence. This CDR3 reads CASSGTNYNEQFF. The DNA of the CDR3 is TGTGCCAGCAGCGGTACAAATTACAATGAGCAGTTCTTC.